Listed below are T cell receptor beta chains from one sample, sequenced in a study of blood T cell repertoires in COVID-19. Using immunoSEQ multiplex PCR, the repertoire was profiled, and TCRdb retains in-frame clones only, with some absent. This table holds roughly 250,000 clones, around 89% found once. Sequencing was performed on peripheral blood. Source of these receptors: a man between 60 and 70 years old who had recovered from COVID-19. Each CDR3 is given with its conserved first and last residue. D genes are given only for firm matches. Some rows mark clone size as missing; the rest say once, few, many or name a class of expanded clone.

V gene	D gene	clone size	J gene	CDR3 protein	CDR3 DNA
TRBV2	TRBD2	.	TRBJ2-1	CAGGVVYNEQFF	TGTGCCGGGGGGGTAGTTTACAATGAGCAGTTCTTC
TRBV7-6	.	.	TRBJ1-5	CASSLAQLQPQHF	TGTGCCAGCAGCTTAGCGCAACTTCAGCCCCAGCATTTT
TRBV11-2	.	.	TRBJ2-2	CASSLFAENTGELFF	TGTGCCAGCAGCTTATTTGCAGAGAACACCGGGGAGCTGTTTTTT
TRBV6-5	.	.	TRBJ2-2	CASSYSSRGATGELFF	TGTGCCAGCAGTTACTCGAGTCGGGGGGCCACCGGGGAGCTGTTTTTT
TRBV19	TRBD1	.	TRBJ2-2	CASKWTGDTGELFF	TGTGCCAGTAAGTGGACAGGCGACACCGGGGAGCTGTTTTTT
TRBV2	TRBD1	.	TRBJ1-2	CASSERTGGADGYTF	TGTGCCAGCAGTGAAAGGACAGGGGGCGCGGATGGCTACACCTTC
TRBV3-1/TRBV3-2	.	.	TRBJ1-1	CASSLRGKTEAFF	TGTGCCAGCAGCCTTCGGGGAAAGACTGAAGCTTTCTTT
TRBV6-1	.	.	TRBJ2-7	CASSEVRTYEQYF	TGTGCCAGCAGTGAAGTAAGGACTTACGAGCAGTACTTC
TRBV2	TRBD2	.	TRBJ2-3	CASNPLAGLAKYF	TGTGCCAGCAACCCTCTCGCGGGACTAGCAAAGTATTTT
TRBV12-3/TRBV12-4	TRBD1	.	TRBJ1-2	CASSLVSGGGYTF	TGTGCCAGCAGTTTAGTCTCAGGGGGGGGCTACACCTTC
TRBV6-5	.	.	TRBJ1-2	CASRRVGDNYGYTF	TGTGCCAGCCGGAGGGTGGGAGATAACTATGGCTACACCTTC
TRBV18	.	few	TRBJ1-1	CASSPKQWTEAFF	TGTGCCAGCTCACCGAAACAGTGGACTGAAGCTTTCTTT
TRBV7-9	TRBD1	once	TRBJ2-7	CASIPGTGAGEQYF	TGTGCCAGCATCCCGGGGACAGGGGCGGGCGAGCAGTACTTC
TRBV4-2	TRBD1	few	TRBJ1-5	CASSQAPGQGNQPQHF	TGTGCCAGCAGCCAAGCTCCGGGACAGGGGAATCAGCCCCAGCATTTT
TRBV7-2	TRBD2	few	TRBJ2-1	CASSLSSGGSSYNEQFF	TGTGCCAGCAGCTTATCCAGCGGGGGCAGCTCCTACAATGAGCAGTTCTTC
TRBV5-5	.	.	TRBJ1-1	CASSPGVVNTEAFF	TGTGCCAGCAGCCCAGGGGTAGTGAACACTGAAGCTTTCTTT
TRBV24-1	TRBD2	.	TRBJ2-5	CATSDSSGAGETQYF	TGTGCCACCAGTGATTCTAGCGGGGCCGGAGAGACCCAGTACTTC
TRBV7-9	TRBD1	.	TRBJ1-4	CASSLDRGYEKLFF	TGTGCCAGCAGCTTGGACAGGGGGTACGAAAAACTGTTTTTT
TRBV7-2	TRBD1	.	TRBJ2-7	CASSSRTGGSSYEQYF	TGTGCCAGCAGCTCAAGGACAGGGGGTTCCTCCTACGAGCAGTACTTC
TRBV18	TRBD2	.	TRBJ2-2	CASSSGLALEGTGELFF	TGTGCCAGCTCATCGGGACTAGCCCTCGAAGGGACCGGGGAGCTGTTTTTT